This T cell receptor beta chain was profiled in a study of early stage breast cancer tumors. Study at large: ER+/PR+/HER2- status applied to about 75% of the 16 invasive breast tumors.

Each sample had two DNA replicates, approximately 0.49 ug blood or roughly 1.4 ug tissue. Sequencing used immunoSEQ multiplex PCR; TCRdb keeps in-frame clones, though not all of them. The sample consists of 25,000 to 35,000 clones, just under 75% of them appearing once. CDR3 length: 13 residues. Germline lookup yields CDR1 WNHNN and CDR2 SYGVQD (reference sequence). The V end lost 4 bases, the J end lost 8 bases, and 11 bases lay between the germline ends. General study points: Bulk DNA sequencing of unsorted cells missed chain pairing and markers.

Concerning this clone itself: Its matching antigen is unknown.

This chain links TRBV10-1 with TRBJ1-4, with D hard to call. The receptor comes from a person aged 40 to 49 with breast cancer. The sample comprised blood. The CDR3 is CASSVAGEEKLFF. CDR3 DNA: TGCGCCAGCAGTGTGGCAGGCGAAGAAAAACTGTTTTTT.